The T cell receptor (beta chain) described here comes from a study of shared clonotypes between healthy human individuals. CDR1 is SGHTA, CDR2 FQGNSA, per germline. This CDR3 spans 13 amino acids. The ends were cut back, 7 bases at V and 9 bases at J, with 16 bases in the middle. Libraries were prepared by immunoSEQ multiplex PCR; TCRdb keeps only in-frame clonotypes and omits some of them. The data show around 700,000 clones, with around two thirds seen just once and 1.7% held by the top ten. The sequenced sample consisted of memory CD4+ T cells sorted from blood. Subset here: CD45RA-negative fraction. The TCR originated in a woman in her 30s in good health. The chain employs TRBV7-2 and TRBJ2-1; D tentatively reads TRBD1 or TRBD2 (5 bases each). The CDR3 coding sequence is TGTGCCAGCAAATCTTATGGGGGAAGTGAGCAGTTCTTC. This codes for CASKSYGGSEQFF.